A selection of T cell receptor beta chains follows, all from one sample in a study of OX40 agonist ivuxolimab in advanced cancers. Data came from immunoSEQ multiplex PCR; TCRdb stores just in-frame clones and leaves some out. The sample yields over 150,000 clones, under 95% seen once. Here the sequenced sample was CD4+ or CD8+ T cells sorted from blood, taken in a trial of the OX40 agonist ivuxolimab. Every receptor here comes from an adult with an advanced solid tumor such as melanoma, head and neck, liver or kidney cancer. CDR3s include the opening cysteine and the closing phenylalanine or tryptophan. Fields, in order: clone size, D gene, J gene, CDR3 length, V gene, CDR3 protein, CDR3 DNA. D genes are given only for firm matches. Rows give clone size only sometimes, using once, few, many, or a class for an expanded clone.

>-|-|TRBJ2-3|13|TRBV6-5
CASRSLGGDTQYF
TGTGCCAGCAGATCACTAGGGGGAGATACGCAGTATTTT
>-|TRBD2|TRBJ2-1|15|TRBV9
CASSVGTSGSREQFF
TGTGCCAGCAGCGTTGGGACTAGCGGGAGTCGCGAGCAGTTCTTC
>-|TRBD1|TRBJ2-7|13|TRBV7-2
CASSSDRGNRQYF
TGTGCCAGCAGCTCGGACAGGGGCAATAGGCAGTACTTC
>-|-|TRBJ1-1|13|TRBV7-2
CASSPQMNTEAFF
TGTGCCAGCAGCCCACAGATGAACACTGAAGCTTTCTTT
>-|TRBD1|TRBJ1-2|14|TRBV28
CASSTSGQNYGYTF
TGTGCCAGCAGCACCTCGGGACAGAACTATGGCTACACCTTC
>-|-|TRBJ1-2|14|TRBV7-2
CASSESRVYYGYTF
TGCGCCAGCAGCGAGAGCAGGGTCTACTATGGCTACACCTTC
>-|-|TRBJ1-5|14|TRBV2
CASSGLSSNQPQHF
TGTGCCAGCAGTGGATTAAGTAGCAATCAGCCCCAGCATTTT
>-|-|TRBJ1-5|12|TRBV7-2
CASSFGEQPQHF
TGTGCCAGCAGCTTCGGGGAGCAGCCCCAGCATTTT
>-|TRBD1|TRBJ2-7|16|TRBV7-6
CASSLVRQGASYEQYF
TGTGCCAGCAGCTTAGTACGACAGGGGGCCTCCTACGAGCAGTACTTC
>-|TRBD1|TRBJ2-7|13|TRBV7-7
CASSPDRSYEQYF
TGTGCCAGCAGCCCGGACAGGAGCTACGAGCAGTACTTC
>few|-|TRBJ2-4|12|TRBV5-4
CASSFLLDIQYF
TGTGCCAGCAGCTTCCTCCTAGACATTCAGTACTTC
>few|-|TRBJ2-7|12|TRBV28
CASRPDSFEQYF
TGTGCCAGCAGACCCGACAGTTTCGAGCAGTACTTC
>-|-|TRBJ2-7|13|TRBV19
CASSNAGTYEQYF
TGTGCCAGTAGTAACGCAGGGACGTACGAGCAGTACTTC
>-|-|TRBJ2-7|13|TRBV18
CASTTASSYEQYF
TGTGCCAGCACGACAGCGAGCTCCTACGAGCAGTACTTC
>-|-|TRBJ2-3|13|TRBV9
CASSVDSSDTQYF
TGTGCCAGCAGCGTAGACAGCTCAGATACGCAGTATTTT
>-|-|TRBJ2-7|15|TRBV6-5
CASSYGSSTAYEQYF
TGTGCCAGCAGTTACGGCAGTTCAACGGCCTACGAGCAGTACTTC
>-|-|TRBJ2-3|14|TRBV9
CASSVGLLTDTQYF
TGTGCCAGCAGCGTAGGTCTTCTGACAGATACGCAGTATTTT
>-|-|TRBJ2-7|12|TRBV6-6
CASSYSAYEQYF
TGTGCCAGCAGTTACTCGGCCTACGAGCAGTACTTC
>-|-|TRBJ2-2|12|TRBV5-8
CASSPDTGELFF
TGTGCCAGCAGCCCAGACACCGGGGAGCTGTTTTTT
>-|-|TRBJ2-3|14|TRBV11-1
CASRGGGLTDTQYF
TGTGCCAGTAGAGGCGGCGGTCTCACAGATACGCAGTATTTT
>-|-|TRBJ1-1|15|TRBV10-1
CASSESKFRFTEAFF
TGCGCCAGCAGTGAGTCGAAGTTCCGGTTCACTGAAGCTTTCTTT
>-|-|TRBJ1-2|15|TRBV21-1
CASSKGRSGEEGYTF
TGTGCCAGCAGCAAAGGAAGATCGGGAGAAGAAGGCTACACCTTC
>-|-|TRBJ1-3|17|TRBV25-1
CASSEQAGVQAGNTIYF
TGTGCCAGCAGTGAACAGGCGGGGGTTCAGGCTGGAAACACCATATATTTT
>once|-|TRBJ2-7|11|TRBV30
CAWSAAYEQYF
TGTGCCTGGAGTGCCGCCTACGAGCAGTACTTC
>-|TRBD2|TRBJ2-3|15|TRBV10-1
CASSEGSGETDTQYF
TGCGCCAGCAGTGAGGGTAGCGGGGAAACAGATACGCAGTATTTT
>-|-|TRBJ1-6|15|TRBV7-9
CASSSTERGGSPLHF
TGTGCCAGCAGCTCAACAGAAAGGGGTGGTTCACCCCTCCACTTT
>-|-|TRBJ1-2|12|TRBV10-3
CAMAGTPYGYTF
TGTGCCATGGCCGGGACACCGTATGGCTACACCTTC
>-|-|TRBJ2-5|14|TRBV5-1
CASSLGDRRETQYF
TGCGCCAGCAGCTTGGGCGACAGAAGAGAGACCCAGTACTTC
>-|-|TRBJ2-5|11|TRBV2
CASGPSETQYF
TGTGCCAGCGGCCCGTCGGAGACCCAGTACTTC
>-|-|TRBJ2-1|13|TRBV29-1
CSVGTLFLNEQFF
TGCAGCGTTGGGACTCTCTTTCTCAATGAGCAGTTCTTC
>-|-|TRBJ2-1|18|TRBV10-2
CASSAAAQGAGAYNEQFF
TGCGCCAGCAGTGCAGCGGCTCAGGGGGCGGGGGCCTACAATGAGCAGTTCTTC